These T cell receptor beta chains were read from a single sample in a study of cytomegalovirus exposure and HLA in healthy donors. TCRdb's table, derived via immunoSEQ multiplex PCR, lists solely in-frame clones and lacks some. The sample lists 45,000 to 70,000 clones; about 80% were seen once. The sample taken for sequencing was PBMCs. These TCRs come from a middle-aged man in good health and CMV-seronegative. CDR3s include the opening cysteine and the closing phenylalanine or tryptophan. A D gene is named only where the DNA matches it firmly. Clone size is given for some rows only: seen once, a few or many times, or a class if the clone is expanded.

v_gene	abundance	d_gene	j_gene	CDR3aa	CDR3nt
TRBV9	NA	NA	TRBJ1-6	CASSVDRRGSTNSPLHF	TGTGCCAGCAGCGTAGATAGGCGGGGATCGACTAATTCACCCCTCCACTTT
TRBV5-1	NA	NA	TRBJ1-1	CASSLEGRGPNTEAFF	TGCGCCAGCAGCTTGGAAGGGCGGGGACCGAACACTGAAGCTTTCTTT
TRBV6-1	NA	TRBD1	TRBJ2-3	CASSRTGSTDTQYF	TGTGCCAGCAGTCGGACAGGGAGCACAGATACGCAGTATTTT
TRBV15	NA	NA	TRBJ1-2	CATSRDSNSNYGYTF	TGTGCCACCAGCAGAGATTCCAACAGTAACTATGGCTACACCTTC
TRBV18	NA	TRBD1	TRBJ2-5	CASSSGQIQETQYF	TGTGCCAGCTCATCGGGACAGATACAAGAGACCCAGTACTTC
TRBV18	NA	NA	TRBJ2-7	CASSPLDSRYEQYF	TGTGCCAGCTCACCGCTTGACAGTAGATACGAGCAGTACTTC
TRBV19	NA	NA	TRBJ2-1	CASSFDRSPLNEQFF	TGTGCCAGTAGTTTTGACAGGAGCCCCCTCAATGAGCAGTTCTTC
TRBV4-1	NA	NA	TRBJ2-7	CASSQELDSSYEQYF	TGCGCCAGCAGCCAAGAACTGGACAGCTCCTACGAGCAGTACTTC
TRBV7-2	NA	TRBD1	TRBJ1-2	CASSFNGRGHGYTF	TGTGCCAGCAGCTTCAACGGCAGGGGGCATGGCTACACCTTC
TRBV19	NA	NA	TRBJ2-7	CASSIMTPPQQWYF	TGTGCCAGTAGTATCATGACCCCCCCACAGCAGTGGTACTTC
TRBV5-5	few	TRBD1	TRBJ1-5	CASSVTGGHNQPQHF	TGTGCCAGCAGCGTTACAGGGGGGCACAATCAGCCCCAGCATTTT
TRBV28	NA	TRBD2	TRBJ2-5	CASTDLAGGPLETQYF	TGTGCCAGCACCGATTTAGCGGGGGGGCCTCTTGAGACCCAGTACTTC
TRBV6-5	NA	TRBD1	TRBJ1-1	CASTPDRGTTEAFF	TGTGCCAGCACCCCGGACAGGGGAACGACTGAAGCTTTCTTT
TRBV19	NA	NA	TRBJ1-5	CASRGRGNVGNQPQHF	TGTGCCAGTAGGGGAAGAGGGAATGTCGGCAATCAGCCCCAGCATTTT
TRBV9	few	NA	TRBJ2-3	CASSVGTDTQYF	TGTGCCAGCAGCGTCGGCACAGATACGCAGTATTTT
TRBV5-6	once	NA	TRBJ1-3	CASSPLMSSGNTIYF	TGTGCCAGCAGCCCGTTGATGAGCTCTGGAAACACCATATATTTT
TRBV10-3	NA	NA	TRBJ2-5	CAISESETQYF	TGTGCCATCAGTGAATCGGAGACCCAGTACTTC
TRBV7-2	NA	TRBD2	TRBJ2-6	CASSLGWRGSPSGANVLTF	TGTGCCAGCAGCTTAGGTTGGCGGGGGTCACCCTCTGGGGCCAACGTCCTGACTTTC
TRBV5-8	few	TRBD2	TRBJ2-2	CASSLGGLAGITGELFF	TGTGCCAGCAGCTTGGGGGGACTAGCGGGGATCACCGGGGAGCTGTTTTTT
TRBV7-9	once	TRBD2	TRBJ2-7	CASSYPMLAGGQDEQYF	TGTGCCAGCAGCTACCCTATGCTAGCGGGGGGCCAGGACGAGCAGTACTTC
TRBV7-9	NA	TRBD2	TRBJ2-3	CASRPIAGGRTDTQYF	TGTGCCAGCAGACCAATAGCGGGGGGCCGCACAGATACGCAGTATTTT
TRBV5-1	NA	TRBD2	TRBJ2-1	CASSLSGVNNEQFF	TGCGCCAGCAGTCTTAGCGGGGTGAACAATGAGCAGTTCTTC
TRBV4-1	NA	NA	TRBJ1-1	CASSQVQMNTEAFF	TGCGCCAGCAGCCAAGTTCAGATGAACACTGAAGCTTTCTTT
TRBV6-5	NA	TRBD1	TRBJ1-2	CASRHRDRHYGYTF	TGTGCCAGCAGGCACAGGGACAGACACTATGGCTACACCTTC
TRBV7-7	once	TRBD1	TRBJ2-3	CASSLRGPTDTQYF	TGTGCCAGCAGCTTAAGGGGGCCCACAGATACGCAGTATTTT
TRBV5-1	NA	TRBD2	TRBJ2-2	CASSLGGLVTNTGELFF	TGCGCCAGCAGCTTAGGCGGACTAGTTACGAACACCGGGGAGCTGTTTTTT
TRBV5-1	NA	TRBD2	TRBJ2-7	CASSLDPGGMGYEQYF	TGCGCCAGCAGCTTGGATCCCGGGGGGATGGGGTACGAGCAGTACTTC
TRBV11-2	NA	NA	TRBJ2-5	CASSLLKSRETQYF	TGTGCCAGCAGCTTGCTTAAAAGTCGGGAGACCCAGTACTTC
TRBV7-8	NA	NA	TRBJ1-6	CASSLRTPPISYNSPLHF	TGTGCCAGCAGCCTAAGGACACCTCCTATCTCCTATAATTCACCCCTCCACTTT
TRBV5-1	NA	NA	TRBJ1-6	CASSVERNSPLHF	TGCGCCAGCAGCGTGGAGCGTAATTCACCCCTCCACTTT
TRBV12-1	NA	NA	TRBJ2-7	CASSFECTCGARDYEQYF	TGTGCCAGCAGCTTTGAATGTACTTGCGGGGCTCGGGATTACGAGCAGTACTTC
TRBV27	NA	NA	TRBJ2-3	CASSLVGTTDTQYF	TGTGCCAGCAGTTTAGTGGGCACCACAGATACGCAGTATTTT
TRBV7-8	few	TRBD1	TRBJ1-2	CASSPTGGIYGYTF	TGTGCCAGCAGTCCCACAGGGGGGATCTATGGCTACACCTTC